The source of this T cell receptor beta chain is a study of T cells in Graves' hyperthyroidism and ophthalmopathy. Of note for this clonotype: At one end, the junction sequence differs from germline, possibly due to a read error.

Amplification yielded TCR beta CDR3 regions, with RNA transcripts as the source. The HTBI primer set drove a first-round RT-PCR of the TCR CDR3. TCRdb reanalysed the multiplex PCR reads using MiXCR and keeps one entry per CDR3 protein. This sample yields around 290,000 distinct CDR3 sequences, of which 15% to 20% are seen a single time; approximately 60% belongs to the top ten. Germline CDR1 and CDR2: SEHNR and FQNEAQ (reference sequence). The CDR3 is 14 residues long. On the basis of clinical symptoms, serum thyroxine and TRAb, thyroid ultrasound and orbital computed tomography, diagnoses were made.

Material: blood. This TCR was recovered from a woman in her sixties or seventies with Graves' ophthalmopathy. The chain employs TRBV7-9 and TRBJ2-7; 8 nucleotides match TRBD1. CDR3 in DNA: TGCGCCAGCAGCTTGCCTCAGGGGGCAGGCGAGCAGTACTTC. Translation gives CASSLPQGAGEQYF. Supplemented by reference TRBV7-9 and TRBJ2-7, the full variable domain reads DTGVSQNPRHKITKRGQNVTFRCDPISEHNRLYWYRQTLGQGPEFLTYFQNEAQLEKSRLLSDRFSAERPKGSFSTLEIQRTEQGDSAMYLCASSLPQGAGEQYFGPGTRLTVT.